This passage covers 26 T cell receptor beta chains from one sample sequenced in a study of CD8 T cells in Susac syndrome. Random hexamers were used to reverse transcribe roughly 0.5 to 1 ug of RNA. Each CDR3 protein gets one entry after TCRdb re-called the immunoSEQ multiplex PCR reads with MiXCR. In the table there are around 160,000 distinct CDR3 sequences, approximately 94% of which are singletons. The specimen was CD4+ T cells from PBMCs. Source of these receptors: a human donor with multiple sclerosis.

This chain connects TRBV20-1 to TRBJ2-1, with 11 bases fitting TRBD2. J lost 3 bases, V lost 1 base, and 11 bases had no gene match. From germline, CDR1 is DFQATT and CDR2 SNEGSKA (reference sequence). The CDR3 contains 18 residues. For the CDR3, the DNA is TGCAGTGCTAGAGCCAGTATTTTAGCGGGAGGGAACTACAATGAGCAGTTCTTC. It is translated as CSARASILAGGNYNEQFF.

CDR3 sequence reads: CASSLGQETQYF. The CDR3 coding sequence is TGTGCCAGCAGCTTGGGACAAGAGACCCAGTACTTC. This sequence joins TRBV7-2 and TRBJ2-5; no clear D gene. This CDR3 has 12 amino acids. The V and J ends lost 3 bases and 2 bases respectively, with 4 bases between them. Per the germline V gene, CDR1 is SGHTA and CDR2 is FQGNSA.

CDR3 DNA: TGTGCCTCAGGGGGGGAGGGGACCGGGGAGCTGTTTTTT. Protein: CASGGEGTGELFF. This chain connects TRBV25-1 to TRBJ2-2; tentatively, D is TRBD1 or TRBD2 (7 bases each). This CDR3 has 13 amino acids. Between the trimmed V and J ends, which lost 11 bases and 5 bases, there was a span of 15 bases. Germline loops: CDR1 MGHDK, CDR2 SYGVNS. Combining the CDR3 with reference TRBV25-1 and TRBJ2-2 gives the whole variable domain EADIYQTPRYLVIGTGKKITLECSQTMGHDKMYWYQQDPGMELHLIHYSYGVNSTEKGDLSSESTVSRIRTEHFPLTLESARPSHTSQYLCASGGEGTGELFFGEGSRLTVL.

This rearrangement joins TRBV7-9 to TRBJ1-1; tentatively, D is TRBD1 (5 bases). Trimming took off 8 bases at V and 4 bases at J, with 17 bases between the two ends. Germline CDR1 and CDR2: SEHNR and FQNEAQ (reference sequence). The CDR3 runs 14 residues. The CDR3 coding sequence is TGTGCCAGCCTACCCGGGGGAGTAGCCACTGAAGCTTTCTTT. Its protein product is CASLPGGVATEAFF.

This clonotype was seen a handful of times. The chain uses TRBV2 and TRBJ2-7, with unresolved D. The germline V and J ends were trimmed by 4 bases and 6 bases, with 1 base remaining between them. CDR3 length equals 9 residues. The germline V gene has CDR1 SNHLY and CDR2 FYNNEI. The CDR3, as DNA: TGTGCCAGCAGTGTCGAGCAGTACTTC. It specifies CASSVEQYF.

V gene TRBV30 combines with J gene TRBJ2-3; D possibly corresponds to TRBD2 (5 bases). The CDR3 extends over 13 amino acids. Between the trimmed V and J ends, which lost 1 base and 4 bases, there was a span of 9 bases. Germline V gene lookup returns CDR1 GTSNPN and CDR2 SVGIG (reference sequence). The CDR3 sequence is CAWSGGSADTQYF. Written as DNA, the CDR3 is TGTGCCTGGAGTGGTGGGAGTGCAGATACGCAGTATTTT.

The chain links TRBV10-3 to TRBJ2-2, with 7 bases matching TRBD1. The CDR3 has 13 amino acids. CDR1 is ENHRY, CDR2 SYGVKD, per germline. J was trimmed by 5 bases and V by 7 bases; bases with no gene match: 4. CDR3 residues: CAINDRETGELFF. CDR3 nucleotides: TGTGCCATCAACGACAGGGAGACCGGGGAGCTGTTTTTT.

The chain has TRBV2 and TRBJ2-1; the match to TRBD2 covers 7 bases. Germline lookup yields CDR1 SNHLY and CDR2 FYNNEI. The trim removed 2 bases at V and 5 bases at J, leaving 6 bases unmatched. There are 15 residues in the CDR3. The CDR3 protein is CASSEFRLADNEQFF. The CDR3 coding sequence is TGTGCCAGCAGTGAATTCAGGCTAGCGGACAATGAGCAGTTCTTC. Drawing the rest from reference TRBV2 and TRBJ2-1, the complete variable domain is EPEVTQTPSHQVTQMGQEVILRCVPISNHLYFYWYRQILGQKVEFLVSFYNNEISEKSEIFDDQFSVERPDGSNFTLKIRSTKLEDSAMYFCASSEFRLADNEQFFGPGTRLTVL.

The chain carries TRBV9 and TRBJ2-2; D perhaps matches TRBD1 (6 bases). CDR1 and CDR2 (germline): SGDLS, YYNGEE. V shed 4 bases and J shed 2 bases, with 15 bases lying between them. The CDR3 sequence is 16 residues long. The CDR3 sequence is CASSSGAFLNTGELFF. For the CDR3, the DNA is TGTGCCAGCAGCTCAGGGGCCTTCCTTAACACCGGGGAGCTGTTTTTT. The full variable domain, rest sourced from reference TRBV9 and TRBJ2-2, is DSGVTQTPKHLITATGQRVTLRCSPRSGDLSVYWYQQSLDQGLQFLIQYYNGEERAKGNILERFSAQQFPDLHSELNLSSLELGDSALYFCASSSGAFLNTGELFFGEGSRLTVL.

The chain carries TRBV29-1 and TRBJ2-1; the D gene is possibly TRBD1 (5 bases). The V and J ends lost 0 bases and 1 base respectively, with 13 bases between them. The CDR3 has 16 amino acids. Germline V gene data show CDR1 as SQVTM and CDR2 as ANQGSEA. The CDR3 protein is CSVEDRSRGSYNEQFF. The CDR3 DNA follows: TGCAGCGTTGAAGATCGGTCAAGGGGATCCTACAATGAGCAGTTCTTC.

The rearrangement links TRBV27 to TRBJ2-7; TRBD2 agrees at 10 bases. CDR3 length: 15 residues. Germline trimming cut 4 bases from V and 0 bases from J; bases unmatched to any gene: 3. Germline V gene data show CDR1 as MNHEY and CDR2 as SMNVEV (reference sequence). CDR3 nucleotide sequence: TGTGCCAGCAGTTCAGGGACTAGCGCCTCCTACGAGCAGTACTTC. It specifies CASSSGTSASYEQYF.

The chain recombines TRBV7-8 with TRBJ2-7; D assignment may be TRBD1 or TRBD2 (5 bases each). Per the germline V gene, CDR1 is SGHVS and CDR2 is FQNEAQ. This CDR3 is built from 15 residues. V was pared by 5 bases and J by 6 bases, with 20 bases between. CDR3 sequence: CASSATGRLIPEQYF. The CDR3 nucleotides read TGTGCCAGCAGCGCCACGGGGCGACTAATTCCCGAGCAGTACTTC.

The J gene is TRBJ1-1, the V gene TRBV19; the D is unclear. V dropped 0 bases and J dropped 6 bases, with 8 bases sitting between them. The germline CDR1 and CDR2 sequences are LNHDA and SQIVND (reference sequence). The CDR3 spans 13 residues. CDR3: CASSIERSAEAFF. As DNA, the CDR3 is TGTGCCAGTAGTATAGAAAGGAGCGCTGAAGCTTTCTTT.

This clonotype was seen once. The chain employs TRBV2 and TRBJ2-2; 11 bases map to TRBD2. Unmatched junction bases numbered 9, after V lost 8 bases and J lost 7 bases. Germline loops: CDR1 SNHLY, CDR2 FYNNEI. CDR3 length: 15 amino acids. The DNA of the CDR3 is TGTGCCAGCGAGCTAGCGGGAGGCCGAGGCGGGGAGCTGTTTTTT. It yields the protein CASELAGGRGGELFF.

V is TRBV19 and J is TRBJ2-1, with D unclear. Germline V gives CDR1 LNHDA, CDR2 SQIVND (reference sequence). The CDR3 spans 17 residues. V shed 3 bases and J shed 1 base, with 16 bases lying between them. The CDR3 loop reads CASSMGPRGGSYNEQFF. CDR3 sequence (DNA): TGTGCCAGTAGTATGGGCCCTCGTGGCGGATCCTACAATGAGCAGTTCTTC.

The CDR3 loop is CASTTGAQETQYF. CDR3 nucleotides: TGTGCCAGTACCACGGGCGCACAAGAGACCCAGTACTTC. The V and J genes are TRBV12-3 or TRBV12-4 and TRBJ2-5; D is unclear. V was pared by 9 bases and J by 2 bases, with 13 bases between. The CDR3 contains 13 residues.

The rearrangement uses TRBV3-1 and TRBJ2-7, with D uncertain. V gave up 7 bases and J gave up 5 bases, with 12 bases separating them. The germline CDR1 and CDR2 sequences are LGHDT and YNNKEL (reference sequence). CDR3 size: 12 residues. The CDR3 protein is CASTLDGNEQYF. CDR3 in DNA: TGTGCCAGCACCTTGGACGGAAACGAGCAGTACTTC.

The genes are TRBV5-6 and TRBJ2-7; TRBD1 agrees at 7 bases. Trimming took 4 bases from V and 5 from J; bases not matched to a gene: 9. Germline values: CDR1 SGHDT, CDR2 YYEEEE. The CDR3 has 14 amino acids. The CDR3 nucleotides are TGTGCCAGCAGCACGACGGGACAGCTCGACGAGCAGTACTTC. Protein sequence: CASSTTGQLDEQYF.

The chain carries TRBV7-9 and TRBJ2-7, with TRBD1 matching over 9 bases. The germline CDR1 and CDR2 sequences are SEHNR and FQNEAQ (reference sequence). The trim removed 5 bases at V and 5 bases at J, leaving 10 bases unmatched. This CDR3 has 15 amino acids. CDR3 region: CASSPSGTGLNEQYF. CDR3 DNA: TGTGCCAGCAGCCCATCCGGGACAGGGTTGAACGAGCAGTACTTC.

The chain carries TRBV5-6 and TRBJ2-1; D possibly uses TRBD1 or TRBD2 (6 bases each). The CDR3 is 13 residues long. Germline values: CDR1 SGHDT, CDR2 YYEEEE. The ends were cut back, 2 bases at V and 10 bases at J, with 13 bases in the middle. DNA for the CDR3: TGTGCCAGCAGCTTATACAGGGACTTGGAGCAGTTCTTC. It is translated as CASSLYRDLEQFF.

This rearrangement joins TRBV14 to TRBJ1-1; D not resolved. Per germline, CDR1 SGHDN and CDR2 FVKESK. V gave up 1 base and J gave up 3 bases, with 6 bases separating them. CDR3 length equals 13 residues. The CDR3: CASSQVEDTEAFF. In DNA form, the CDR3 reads TGTGCCAGCAGCCAAGTTGAGGACACTGAAGCTTTCTTT.

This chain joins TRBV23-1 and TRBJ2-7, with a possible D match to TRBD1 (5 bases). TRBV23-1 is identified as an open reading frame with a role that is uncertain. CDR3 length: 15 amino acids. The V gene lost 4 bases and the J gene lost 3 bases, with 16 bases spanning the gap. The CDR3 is CASSRRAPILYEQYF. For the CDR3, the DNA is TGCGCCAGCAGTCGCAGGGCCCCTATCCTCTACGAGCAGTACTTC.

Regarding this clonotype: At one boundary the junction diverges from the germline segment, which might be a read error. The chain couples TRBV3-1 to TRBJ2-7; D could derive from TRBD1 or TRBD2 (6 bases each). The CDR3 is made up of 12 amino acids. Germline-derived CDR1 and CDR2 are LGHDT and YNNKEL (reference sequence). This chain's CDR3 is CATSKGGYEQYF. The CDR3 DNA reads TGTGCCACCAGCAAGGGGGGCTACGAGCAGTACTTC.

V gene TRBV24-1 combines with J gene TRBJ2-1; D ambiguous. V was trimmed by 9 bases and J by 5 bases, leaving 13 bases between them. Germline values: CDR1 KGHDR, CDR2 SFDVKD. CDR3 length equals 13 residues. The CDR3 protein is CATFSSQNNEQFF. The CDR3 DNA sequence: TGTGCCACCTTCTCATCTCAGAACAATGAGCAGTTCTTC.

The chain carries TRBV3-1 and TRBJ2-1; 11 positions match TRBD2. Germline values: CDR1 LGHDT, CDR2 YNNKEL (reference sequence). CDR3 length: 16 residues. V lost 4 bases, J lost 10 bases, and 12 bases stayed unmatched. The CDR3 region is CASSRVGTSGPGEQFF. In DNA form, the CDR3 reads TGTGCCAGCAGCCGGGTGGGGACTAGCGGCCCAGGGGAGCAGTTCTTC.

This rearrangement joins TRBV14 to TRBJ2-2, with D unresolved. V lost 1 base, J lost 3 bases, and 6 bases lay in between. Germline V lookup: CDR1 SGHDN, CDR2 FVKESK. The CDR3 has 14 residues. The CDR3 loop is CASSQGWYTGELFF. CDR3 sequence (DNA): TGTGCCAGCAGCCAAGGATGGTACACCGGGGAGCTGTTTTTT.